This T cell receptor beta chain was sequenced for a study of cytomegalovirus exposure and HLA in healthy donors. Study findings and constraints: A previous analysis found most TCR beta V segments productive roughly 87% or roughly 30% of the time. Specificity of three CMV-associated chains for CMV antigens was verified in vitro. Analyses of presence and absence presupposed an approximately uniform sequencing depth across donors. Sequencing likely produced, as an artifact, a cluster of highly shared sequence variants.

The CDR3 has 16 amino acids. CDR1 MGHRA and CDR2 YSYEKL come from the germline V gene. The ends lost 4 bases at V and 5 bases at J; junction bases unmatched: 14. PCR employed 60 Vbeta and 13 Jbeta primers. Assay used: immunoSEQ multiplex PCR; TCRdb lists only in-frame clones, some missing. The repertoire holds 65,000 to 75,000 clones, with around 67% as singletons. This clone was counted only a few times. Its antigen is as yet unknown. The rearrangement joins TRBV4-1 to TRBJ2-7; 7 positions match TRBD1. The receptor's source is a woman in her thirties in good health and CMV-seronegative. Sequenced input: PBMCs. This chain's CDR3 is CASSPTGISGNHEQYF. The CDR3 DNA is TGCGCCAGCAGCCCGACAGGGATCTCGGGGAACCACGAGCAGTACTTC.